This T cell receptor (beta chain) stems from a study of PD-1 blockade in mismatch repair-deficient tumors (dated by TCRdb to between 2016 and 2019). The study in broad terms: The trial enrolled about 90 consecutive patients with under 15 mismatch repair-deficient cancer types between 2013 and 2016, all previously treated and progressing. Tumor-associated T cell clones in the peripheral blood of patients responding to PD-1 blockade were tracked using deep sequencing of TCR CDR3 regions.

Mismatch repair deficiency in every enrolled patient was established by polymerase chain reaction or immunohistochemistry. A few patients who responded to pembrolizumab therapy underwent TCR sequencing. The phase II trial prospectively evaluated PD-1 blockade with pembrolizumab in advanced mismatch repair-deficient cancers, independent of tissue of origin. Serial peripheral blood T cell samples were collected before and at multiple times after starting PD-1 blockade. The timing of each blood sample was reported as weeks after the first dose of pembrolizumab. CDR1 MRHNA and CDR2 SNTAGT are derived from the germline V gene. V is cut by 3 bases and J by 0 bases, and the space between the germline ends is 12 bases. Spanning cysteine to phenylalanine, the CDR3 consists of 16 amino acids. Only the CDR3 part of the read is kept: 48 bases, read in frame from the first base. The library was made by the immunoSEQ multiplex PCR assay. TCRdb mirrors the immuneACCESS table, restricted to in-frame sequences. Some clones are absent from its copies; in checked studies, under half trace to an unresolved V gene, and the reason for the others is unknown. This sample gives 100,000 to 150,000 clones in total; around 83% of them show up just once. The leading ten clones occupy roughly 14% of the sample.

Note on this clone: Its antigen is not yet known. No qualities accompany the bases; no much larger clone lies one base away.

Overall study outcomes, separate from this receptor: Tumor-resident clones, often undetectable in blood before treatment, expanded rapidly after pembrolizumab and then contracted, generally before radiologic responses.

The TCR was taken from an adult with mismatch repair-deficient cancer. This material consisted of peripheral blood, taken 44 weeks after starting pembrolizumab. The chain couples TRBV6-4 to TRBJ2-1; the D gene cannot be named for sure. The sequenced DNA is TGTGCCAGCAGTGAGGTAGTTTTTAGCTCCTACAATGAGCAGTTCTTC. Its protein reads: CASSEVVFSSYNEQFF.